The 27 T cell receptor beta chains given below trace back to one sample, sequenced in a study of blood T cell repertoires in COVID-19. Produced via immunoSEQ multiplex PCR; TCRdb's table is partial and in-frame only. The table shows tens of thousands of clones, with 80% to 90% occurring only once. Sequenced: peripheral blood. Receptors originate from a woman aged 55-69 years with COVID-19, enrolled during active disease.

J is TRBJ2-1 and V is TRBV28; tentative D call: TRBD2 (6 bases). This CDR3 comprises 16 residues. V was cut by 2 bases and J by 0 bases, with 11 bases left in between. Germline CDR1 MDHEN, CDR2 SYDVKM. In DNA, the CDR3 is TGTGCCAGCAGTTTAGAGAGCGGGCCCTCCTACAATGAGCAGTTCTTC. As protein: CASSLESGPSYNEQFF.

CDR3 DNA sequence: TGTGCCATCAGTGAGTCAGGAGGTAGTGGGAACACTGAAGCTTTCTTT. Residues: CAISESGGSGNTEAFF. The rearrangement links TRBV10-3 to TRBJ1-1; no definite D call. The CDR3 has 16 residues. The V and J ends lost 0 bases and 1 base respectively, with 12 bases between them. CDR1 and CDR2 from the germline V gene are ENHRY and SYGVKD.

V and J are TRBV7-2 and TRBJ1-6; tentatively, D is TRBD1 (5 bases). The germline CDR1 and CDR2 sequences are SGHTA and FQGNSA. The V gene lost 4 bases and the J gene lost 8 bases, with 18 bases spanning the gap. The CDR3 covers 16 residues. The CDR3 region has the DNA TGTGCCAGCAGCTCTTCAATGAGTAGACAGCATTCACCCCTCCACTTT. It specifies CASSSSMSRQHSPLHF.

The chain has TRBV27 and TRBJ2-1; 8 nucleotides match TRBD2. Trimming took 8 bases from V and 4 from J; bases not matched to a gene: 7. Germline CDR1 reads MNHEY; CDR2 reads SMNVEV (reference sequence). The CDR3 totals 14 residues. The CDR3 coding sequence is TGTGCCAGCTCAACTAGCGGCCTATACAATGAGCAGTTCTTC. It encodes CASSTSGLYNEQFF.

V gene TRBV5-6 combines with J gene TRBJ2-3; tentative D call: TRBD2 (6 bases). Germline V gene lookup returns CDR1 SGHDT and CDR2 YYEEEE. V dropped 1 base and J dropped 6 bases, with 12 bases sitting between them. The CDR3 has 14 amino acids. The CDR3 coding sequence is TGTGCCAGCAGCTTGCCAGGTGGGAGGGATACGCAGTATTTT. Translation: CASSLPGGRDTQYF. Looking up the rest from reference TRBV5-6 and TRBJ2-3 gives the full variable domain: DAGVTQSPTHLIKTRGQQVTLRCSPKSGHDTVSWYQQALGQGPQFIFQYYEEEERQRGNFPDRFSGHQFPNYSSELNVNALLLGDSALYLCASSLPGGRDTQYFGPGTRLTVL.

The J gene is TRBJ1-5, the V gene TRBV6-5; D gene uncertain. This CDR3 has 15 amino acids. CDR1 is MNHEY and CDR2 is SVGAGI in the germline V gene. The germline V and J ends were trimmed by 0 bases and 7 bases, with 13 bases remaining between them. CDR3 sequence: CASSYSNDAGQPQHF. CDR3 coding DNA: TGTGCCAGCAGTTACTCGAACGACGCGGGGCAGCCCCAGCATTTT.

The chain employs TRBV7-2 and TRBJ1-5, with TRBD1 identical over 10 bases. CDR3 length: 13 residues. Trimming cost V 5 bases and J 7 bases; bases outside gene matches: 2. CDR1 and CDR2 from the germline V gene are SGHTA and FQGNSA. In nucleotides, the CDR3 is TGTGCCAGCAGCGGGGACAGGGGACAGCCCCAGCATTTT. Encoded protein: CASSGDRGQPQHF.

The rearrangement joins TRBV11-3 to TRBJ1-1; the D gene is possibly TRBD1 (5 bases). V was clipped by 7 bases and J by 5 bases, with 14 bases between them. The length of the CDR3 is 13 residues. CDR1 and CDR2 (germline): SGHNT, YENEEA. The CDR3 sequence is CASTSRGETEAFF. CDR3 nucleotides: TGTGCCAGCACCTCTCGGGGGGAGACTGAAGCTTTCTTT.

V and J are TRBV6-6 and TRBJ1-5; D possibly corresponds to TRBD1 (5 bases). The germline gives CDR1 MNHNY, CDR2 SVGAGI (reference sequence). There are 14 residues in the CDR3. V lost 7 bases and J lost 6, with 16 bases in between. CDR3 bases: TGTGCCAGCACCTCTACCTCGGGGGGTCAGCCCCAGCATTTT. This translates into CASTSTSGGQPQHF.

The J gene is TRBJ2-6, the V gene TRBV3-1 (or the pseudogene TRBV3-2), with D unresolved. The CDR3 spans 16 residues. The V gene's germline CDR1 is LGHDT and CDR2 YNNKEL (reference sequence). The V and J ends lost 2 bases and 3 bases respectively, with 11 bases between them. CDR3 residues: CASSQSVGHGANVLTF. The CDR3 DNA is TGTGCCAGCAGCCAAAGCGTGGGTCATGGGGCCAACGTCCTGACTTTC.

This clone was found once. The chain carries TRBV2 and TRBJ1-5, with TRBD1 identical over 9 bases. This CDR3 comprises 19 residues. The J segment lost 2 bases and the V segment lost 4 bases, leaving 15 bases of the junction unmatched. Germline loops: CDR1 SNHLY, CDR2 FYNNEI. The CDR3 region has the DNA TGTGCCAGCAGTGCCCCGGGACAGGGTGGGCCTTTTGGCAATCAGCCCCAGCATTTT. The encoded protein is CASSAPGQGGPFGNQPQHF. Drawing the rest from reference TRBV2 and TRBJ1-5, the complete variable domain is EPEVTQTPSHQVTQMGQEVILRCVPISNHLYFYWYRQILGQKVEFLVSFYNNEISEKSEIFDDQFSVERPDGSNFTLKIRSTKLEDSAMYFCASSAPGQGGPFGNQPQHFGDGTRLSIL.

The rearrangement uses TRBV7-9 and TRBJ2-3; D remains ambiguous. This CDR3 spans 15 amino acids. CDR1 and CDR2 (germline): SEHNR, FQNEAQ (reference sequence). Trimming took 4 bases from V and 4 from J, leaving 15 bases between them. CDR3 residues: CASSSRQARADTQYF. CDR3 in DNA: TGTGCCAGCAGCTCCCGGCAAGCACGGGCAGATACGCAGTATTTT.

This clone was found a few times. The chain uses TRBV7-2 and TRBJ2-5, with TRBD2 identical over 12 bases. The CDR3 has 15 amino acids. V gave up 5 bases and J gave up 5 bases; unmatched junction bases: 6. The germline CDR1 and CDR2 sequences are SGHTA and FQGNSA. In DNA, the CDR3 is TGTGCCAGCAGCCAAAGACTAGCGGGGGTTGAGACCCAGTACTTC. It yields the protein CASSQRLAGVETQYF.

J is TRBJ2-2 and V is TRBV9; TRBD2 might be the D (5 bases). Trimming removed 0 bases at V and 4 bases at J, with 10 bases between. Germline CDR1 and CDR2: SGDLS and YYNGEE. The CDR3 runs 15 residues. The CDR3 here is CASSVEGDITGELFF. The DNA for the CDR3 is TGTGCCAGCAGCGTAGAGGGAGATATCACCGGGGAGCTGTTTTTT.

The genes are TRBV7-8 and TRBJ2-1, with a weak D call TRBD1 (5 bases). Trimming stripped 4 bases from V and 3 bases from J, with 16 bases between. Germline V gene data show CDR1 as SGHVS and CDR2 as FQNEAQ. The CDR3 is made up of 16 amino acids. CDR3 in amino acids: CASSSLVGHFYNEQFF. DNA for the CDR3: TGTGCCAGCAGCTCCTTAGTCGGACACTTCTACAATGAGCAGTTCTTC.

The chain uses TRBV24-1 and TRBJ2-1; 7 bases align to TRBD1. The CDR3 is 15 residues long. Germline-derived CDR1 and CDR2 are KGHDR and SFDVKD. The V gene end was trimmed by 5 bases and the J gene end by 6 bases; junction bases not matched to a gene: 9. CDR3 sequence: CATSGSGTVLNEQFF. In nucleotides, the CDR3 is TGTGCCACCAGTGGCTCCGGGACAGTCCTCAATGAGCAGTTCTTC.

This sequence joins TRBV5-4 and TRBJ2-7; the match to TRBD1 covers 8 bases. Germline assignment: CDR1 SGHNT and CDR2 YYREEE (reference sequence). After removal of 0 bases from V and 4 bases from J, the junction contained 3 bases not matched to a gene. There are 14 residues in the CDR3. CDR3 region: CASSLGDRPYEQYF. The DNA for the CDR3 is TGTGCCAGCAGCTTGGGGGACAGGCCATACGAGCAGTACTTC.

This clone was observed once. V gene TRBV2 combines with J gene TRBJ1-5; maybe TRBD1 (6 bases). The V end lost 0 bases, the J end lost 4 bases, and 13 bases lay between the germline ends. The CDR3 extends over 16 amino acids. Germline V gene sequence: CDR1 SNHLY, CDR2 FYNNEI. The CDR3 reads CASSEALMGQNQPQHF. DNA for the CDR3: TGTGCCAGCAGTGAAGCGCTTATGGGACAAAATCAGCCCCAGCATTTT.

This chain joins TRBV7-7 and TRBJ1-2; 7 bases line up with TRBD1. Unmatched junction bases numbered 14, after V lost 1 base and J lost 12 bases. Germline V gene data show CDR1 as SSHAT and CDR2 as FNYEAQ (reference sequence). This CDR3 region has 15 residues. The CDR3 nucleotides read TGTGCCAGCAGCTTAGTCCTAGAACAGGGGATGAAGGACACCTTC. Protein: CASSLVLEQGMKDTF. The whole variable domain, remainder taken from reference TRBV7-7 and TRBJ1-2, is GAGVSQSPRYKVTKRGQDVTLRCDPISSHATLYWYQQALGQGPEFLTYFNYEAQPDKSGLPSDRFSAERPEGSISTLTIQRTEQRDSAMYRCASSLVLEQGMKDTFGSGTRLTVV.

The rearrangement links TRBV19 to TRBJ1-1; TRBD1 is a possible D gene (5 bases). V lost 5 bases to trimming and J lost 3 bases, with 10 bases between them. This CDR3 spans 13 amino acids. CDR1 LNHDA and CDR2 SQIVND come from the germline V gene (reference sequence). CDR3 coding DNA: TGTGCCAGTAGTCTCGGACAAGACACTGAAGCTTTCTTT. Encoded protein: CASSLGQDTEAFF.

Only a few counts were recorded for this clone. The same CDR3 is also encoded by other DNA sequences in this sample. The genes are TRBV7-2 and TRBJ1-4; the D is unclear. V was trimmed by 1 base and J by 6 bases, leaving 9 bases between them. Germline V gene lookup returns CDR1 SGHTA and CDR2 FQGNSA. The CDR3 covers 14 residues. The CDR3 DNA reads as TGTGCCAGCAGCTTAGAGACCGGGGATGAAAAACTGTTTTTT. This gives the protein CASSLETGDEKLFF.

The chain employs TRBV6-2 or TRBV6-3 and TRBJ2-2; 7 nucleotides agree with TRBD2. This CDR3 region has 16 residues. Germline-derived CDR1 and CDR2 are MNHEY and SVGEGT. V lost 2 bases, J lost 0 bases, and 3 bases stayed unmatched. CDR3 amino acids: CASSYVGLANTGELFF. Written as DNA, the CDR3 is TGTGCCAGCAGTTACGTTGGACTAGCGAACACCGGGGAGCTGTTTTTT.

The chain employs TRBV19 and TRBJ1-1; 9 positions match TRBD1. This CDR3 comprises 13 residues. The V segment lost 7 bases and the J segment 7 bases; nucleotides outside the gene matches: 7. Germline values: CDR1 LNHDA, CDR2 SQIVND (reference sequence). Here the CDR3 reads CASIPGQGSEAFF. In nucleotides, the CDR3 is TGTGCCAGTATCCCGGGACAGGGTAGTGAAGCTTTCTTT.

The V call is TRBV5-1, the J call TRBJ2-7; 8 nucleotides agree with TRBD1. The CDR3 is 14 residues long. The germline V gene encodes CDR1 SGHRS and CDR2 YFSETQ. V lost 4 bases, J lost 4 bases, and 7 bases stayed unmatched. The CDR3: CASSPDRGGYEQYF. CDR3 DNA: TGCGCCAGCAGCCCAGACAGGGGTGGATACGAGCAGTACTTC. Full variable domain (missing parts from reference TRBV5-1 and TRBJ2-7): KAGVTQTPRYLIKTRGQQVTLSCSPISGHRSVSWYQQTPGQGLQFLFEYFSETQRNKGNFPGRFSGRQFSNSRSEMNVSTLELGDSALYLCASSPDRGGYEQYFGPGTRLTVT.

The chain links TRBV6-2 or TRBV6-3 to TRBJ2-7, with TRBD2 matching 12 bases. Trimming took 4 bases from V and 3 from J; bases not matched to a gene: 4. This CDR3 has 15 amino acids. Per the germline V gene, CDR1 is MNHEY and CDR2 is SVGEGT. Here the CDR3 DNA reads TGTGCCAGCAGTTTTAGACTAGCGGGAGTCTACGAGCAGTACTTC. Translation gives CASSFRLAGVYEQYF.

CDR3 nucleotides: TGTGCCAGCAGCCTAAGACAGGGGGCTAATTCACCCCTCCACTTT. Protein: CASSLRQGANSPLHF. This rearrangement joins TRBV2 to TRBJ1-6; 10 bases map to TRBD1. The CDR3 is 15 amino acids. V was pared by 6 bases and J by 6 bases, with 5 bases of the junction left unmatched. CDR1 SNHLY and CDR2 FYNNEI come from the germline V gene.

The chain links TRBV5-1 to TRBJ1-3; TRBD1 might be the D (5 bases). The ends were cut back, 4 bases at V and 8 bases at J, with 16 bases in the middle. The CDR3 length is 14 residues. Germline-derived CDR1 and CDR2 are SGHRS and YFSETQ. The CDR3 DNA reads TGCGCCAGCAGCCCTCAGGGCTGGGTGGACACCATATATTTT. Translating gives CASSPQGWVDTIYF.